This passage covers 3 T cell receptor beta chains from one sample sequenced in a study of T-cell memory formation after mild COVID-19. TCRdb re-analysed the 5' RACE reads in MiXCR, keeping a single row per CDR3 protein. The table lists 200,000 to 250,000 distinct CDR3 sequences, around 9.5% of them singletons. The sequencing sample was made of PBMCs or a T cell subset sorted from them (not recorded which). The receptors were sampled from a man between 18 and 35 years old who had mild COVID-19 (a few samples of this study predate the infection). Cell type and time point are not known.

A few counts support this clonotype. The CDR3 DNA reads TGTGCCAGCAGCTTGGGACAGGGGGAGCGCGAGCAGTTCTTC. Protein sequence: CASSLGQGEREQFF. This chain uses TRBV7-3 with TRBJ2-1; 11 bases line up with TRBD1. Germline V gene data show CDR1 as SGHTA and CDR2 as FQGTGA. The V gene end was trimmed by 3 bases and the J gene end by 10 bases; junction bases not matched to a gene: 5. This CDR3 is 14 amino acids long.

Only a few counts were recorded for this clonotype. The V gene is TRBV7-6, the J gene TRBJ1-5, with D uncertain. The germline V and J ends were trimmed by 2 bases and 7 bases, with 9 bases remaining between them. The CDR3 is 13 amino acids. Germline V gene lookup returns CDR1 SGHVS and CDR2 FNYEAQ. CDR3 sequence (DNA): TGTGCCAGCAGCTTAAGGTCAGGCCAGCCCCAGCATTTT. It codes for CASSLRSGQPQHF.

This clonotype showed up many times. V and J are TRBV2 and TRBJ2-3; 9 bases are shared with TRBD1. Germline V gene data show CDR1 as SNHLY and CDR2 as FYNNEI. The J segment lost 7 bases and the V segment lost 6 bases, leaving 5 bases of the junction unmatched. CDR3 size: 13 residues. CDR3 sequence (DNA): TGTGCCAGCAGCCGACAGGGGGTAAATACGCAGTATTTT. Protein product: CASSRQGVNTQYF.